This T cell receptor (beta chain) originates from a study of blood T cell repertoires in COVID-19. Using immunoSEQ multiplex PCR, the repertoire was profiled, and TCRdb retains in-frame clones only, with some absent. The sample contains 40,000 to 60,000 clones, about 81% of which appear only once. V was pared by 5 bases and J by 4 bases, with 4 bases of the junction left unmatched. CDR3 length: 13 amino acids. From germline, CDR1 is SGHRS and CDR2 YFSETQ. The chain employs TRBV5-1 and TRBJ2-7, with 9 bases matching TRBD1. Sequencing was carried out using peripheral blood. The receptor was derived from a man aged 45-60 years with active COVID-19. This chain's CDR3 is CASRQGASYEQYF. The DNA for the CDR3 is TGCGCCAGCAGACAGGGGGCATCTTACGAGCAGTACTTC.